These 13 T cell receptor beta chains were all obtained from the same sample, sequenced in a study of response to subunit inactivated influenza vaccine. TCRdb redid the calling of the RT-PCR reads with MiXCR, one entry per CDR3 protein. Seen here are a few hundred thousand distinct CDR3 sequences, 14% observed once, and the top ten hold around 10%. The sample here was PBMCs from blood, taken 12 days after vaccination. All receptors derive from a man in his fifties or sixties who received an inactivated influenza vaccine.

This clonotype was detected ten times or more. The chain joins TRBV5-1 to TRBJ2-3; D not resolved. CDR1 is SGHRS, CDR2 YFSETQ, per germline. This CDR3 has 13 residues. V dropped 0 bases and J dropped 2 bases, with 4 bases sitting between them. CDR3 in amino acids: CASSLVFTDTQYF. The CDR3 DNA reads TGCGCCAGCAGCTTGGTATTCACAGATACGCAGTATTTT. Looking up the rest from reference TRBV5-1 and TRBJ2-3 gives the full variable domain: KAGVTQTPRYLIKTRGQQVTLSCSPISGHRSVSWYQQTPGQGLQFLFEYFSETQRNKGNFPGRFSGRQFSNSRSEMNVSTLELGDSALYLCASSLVFTDTQYFGPGTRLTVL.

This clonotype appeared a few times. DNA for the CDR3: TGTGCCAGCAGCCAGTACAGGGTAGGCCAAGAGACCCAGTACTTC. It encodes CASSQYRVGQETQYF. The rearrangement joins TRBV14 to TRBJ2-5; a weak D match, TRBD1 (6 bases). Germline CDR1 reads SGHDN; CDR2 reads FVKESK. CDR3 length: 15 amino acids. Between the trimmed V and J ends, which lost 3 bases and 1 base, there was a span of 12 bases.

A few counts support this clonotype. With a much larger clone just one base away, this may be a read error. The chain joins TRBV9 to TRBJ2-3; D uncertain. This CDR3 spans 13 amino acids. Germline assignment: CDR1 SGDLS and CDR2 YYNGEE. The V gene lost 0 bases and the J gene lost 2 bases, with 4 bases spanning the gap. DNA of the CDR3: TGTGCCAGCAGCGTAGAACCCACAGATACGCAGTATTTT. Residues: CASSVEPTDTQYF.

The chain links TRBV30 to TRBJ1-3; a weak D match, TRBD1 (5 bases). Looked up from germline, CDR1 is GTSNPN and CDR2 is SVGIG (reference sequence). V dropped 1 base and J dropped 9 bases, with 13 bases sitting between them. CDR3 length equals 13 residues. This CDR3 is CAWSAGTSGTIYF. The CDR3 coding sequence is TGTGCCTGGAGTGCAGGGACTTCGGGCACCATATATTTT.

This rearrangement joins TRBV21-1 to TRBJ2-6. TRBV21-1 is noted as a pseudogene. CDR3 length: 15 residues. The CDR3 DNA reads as TGTGCCAGCAGCAAAAATAGGGTTGGGGCCAACGTCCTGACTTTC. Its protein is CASSKNRVGANVLTF.

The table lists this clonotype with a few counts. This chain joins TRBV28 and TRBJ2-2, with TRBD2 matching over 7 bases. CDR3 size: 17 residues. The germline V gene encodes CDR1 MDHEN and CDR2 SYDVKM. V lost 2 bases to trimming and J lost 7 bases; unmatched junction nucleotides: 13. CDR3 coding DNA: TGTGCCAGCAGTTTACGGTGGCTAGCGGAAATGAGCGGGGAGCTGTTTTTT. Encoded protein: CASSLRWLAEMSGELFF.

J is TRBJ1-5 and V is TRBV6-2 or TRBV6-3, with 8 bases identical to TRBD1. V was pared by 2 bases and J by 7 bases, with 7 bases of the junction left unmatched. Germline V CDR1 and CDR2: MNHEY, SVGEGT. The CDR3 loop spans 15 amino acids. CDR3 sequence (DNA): TGTGCCAGCAGTTACGAGACAGGGGAGGAGCAGCCCCAGCATTTT. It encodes CASSYETGEEQPQHF.

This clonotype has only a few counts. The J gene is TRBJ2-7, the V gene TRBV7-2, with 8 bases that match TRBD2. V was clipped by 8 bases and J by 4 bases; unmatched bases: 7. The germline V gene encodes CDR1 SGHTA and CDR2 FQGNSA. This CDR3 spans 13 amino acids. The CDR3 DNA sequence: TGTGCCAGCCGGGGGGGCAGAGGGTACGAGCAGTACTTC. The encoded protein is CASRGGRGYEQYF.

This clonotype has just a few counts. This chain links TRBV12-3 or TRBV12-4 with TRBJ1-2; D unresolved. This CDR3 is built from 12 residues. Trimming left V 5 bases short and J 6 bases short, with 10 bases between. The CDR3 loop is CASSGEVDGYTF. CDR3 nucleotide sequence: TGTGCCAGCAGTGGAGAGGTGGATGGCTACACCTTC.

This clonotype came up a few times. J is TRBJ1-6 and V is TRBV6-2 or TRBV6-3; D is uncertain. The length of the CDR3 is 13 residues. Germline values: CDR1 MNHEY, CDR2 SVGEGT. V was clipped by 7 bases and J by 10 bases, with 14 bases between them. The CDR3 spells CASILGPFSPLHF. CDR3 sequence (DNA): TGTGCCAGCATCCTCGGGCCCTTCTCACCCCTCCACTTT.

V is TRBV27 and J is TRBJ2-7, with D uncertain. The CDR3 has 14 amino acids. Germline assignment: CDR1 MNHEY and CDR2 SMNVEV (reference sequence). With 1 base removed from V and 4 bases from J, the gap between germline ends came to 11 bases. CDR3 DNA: TGTGCCAGCAGTTTATATGTCCCGCGGTACGAGCAGTACTTC. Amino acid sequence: CASSLYVPRYEQYF.

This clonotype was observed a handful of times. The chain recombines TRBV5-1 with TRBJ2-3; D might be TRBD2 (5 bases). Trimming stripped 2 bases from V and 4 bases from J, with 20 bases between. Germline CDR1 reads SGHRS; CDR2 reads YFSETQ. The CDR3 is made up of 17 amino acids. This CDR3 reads CASSLFFRGNYPDTQYF. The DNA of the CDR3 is TGCGCCAGCAGCTTATTCTTTCGAGGGAATTATCCAGATACGCAGTATTTT.

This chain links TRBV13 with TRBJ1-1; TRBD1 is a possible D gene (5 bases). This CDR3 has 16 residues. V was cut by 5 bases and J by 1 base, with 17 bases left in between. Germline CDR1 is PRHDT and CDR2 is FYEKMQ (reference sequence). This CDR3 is CASSKTPAGENTEAFF. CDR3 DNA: TGTGCCAGCAGCAAAACCCCGGCGGGGGAGAACACTGAAGCTTTCTTT.